A single TCR beta chain is shown here with its context. The germline CDR1 and CDR2 sequences are SQVTM and ANQGSEA. Trimming pared 6 bases from V and 2 bases from J, leaving 13 bases between. There are 13 residues in the CDR3. This sample was included in a study of blood T cell repertoires in COVID-19. Per the original methods: Estimated nucleated cell counts came from reference gene primer amplification. Assay: immunoSEQ multiplex PCR; the TCRdb copy retains only in-frame clones and omits some. That table furnishes V, J and clone size, whereas the DNA furnished D and trimming. This sample has over 200,000 clones, with around 80% found just once.

This sequence originates from a middle-aged man who had recovered from COVID-19. The chain uses TRBV29-1 and TRBJ1-2; TRBD1 might be the D (6 bases). The specimen was peripheral blood. DNA of the CDR3: TGCAGCGTGCTGGACAGCACCAACTATGGCTACACCTTC. It specifies CSVLDSTNYGYTF.